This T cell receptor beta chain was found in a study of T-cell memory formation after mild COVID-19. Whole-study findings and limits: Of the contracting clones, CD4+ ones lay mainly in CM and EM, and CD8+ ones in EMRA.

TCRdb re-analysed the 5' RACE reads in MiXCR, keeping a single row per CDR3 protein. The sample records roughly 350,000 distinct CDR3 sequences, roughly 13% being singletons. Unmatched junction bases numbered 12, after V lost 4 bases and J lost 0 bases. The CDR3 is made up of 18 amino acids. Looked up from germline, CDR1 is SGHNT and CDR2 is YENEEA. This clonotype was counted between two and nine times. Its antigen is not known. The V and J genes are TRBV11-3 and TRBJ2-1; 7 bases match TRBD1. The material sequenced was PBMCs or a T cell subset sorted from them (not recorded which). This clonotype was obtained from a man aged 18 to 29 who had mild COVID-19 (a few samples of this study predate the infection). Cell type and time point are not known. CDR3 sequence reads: CASSSTGNPPSSYNEQFF. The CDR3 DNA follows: TGTGCCAGCAGCTCGACAGGGAATCCCCCGAGCTCCTACAATGAGCAGTTCTTC.